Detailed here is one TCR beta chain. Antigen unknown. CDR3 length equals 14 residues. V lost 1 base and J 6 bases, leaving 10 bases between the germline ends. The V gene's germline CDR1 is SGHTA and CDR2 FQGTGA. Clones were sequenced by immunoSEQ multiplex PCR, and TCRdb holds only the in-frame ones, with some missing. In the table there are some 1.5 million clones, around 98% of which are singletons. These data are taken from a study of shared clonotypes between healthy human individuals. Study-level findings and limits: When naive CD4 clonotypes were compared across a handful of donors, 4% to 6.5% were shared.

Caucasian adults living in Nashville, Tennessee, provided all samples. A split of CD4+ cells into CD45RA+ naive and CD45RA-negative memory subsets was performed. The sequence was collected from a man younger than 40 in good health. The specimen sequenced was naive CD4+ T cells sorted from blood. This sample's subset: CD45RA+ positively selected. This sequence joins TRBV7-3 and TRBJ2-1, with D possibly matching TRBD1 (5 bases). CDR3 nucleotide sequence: TGTGCCAGCAGCTTAAGCCGCCAGGGCAATGAGCAGTTCTTC. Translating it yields CASSLSRQGNEQFF.